What follows describes a single T cell receptor beta chain. The CDR3 is 13 residues long. Germline values: CDR1 MDHEN, CDR2 SYDVKM. Trimming took 2 bases from V and 5 from J, leaving 9 bases between them. This sample was included in a study of blood T cell repertoires in COVID-19. In the authors' methods: Amplification of reference gene primers provided the estimated nucleated cell counts. Repertoires were generated with immunoSEQ multiplex PCR, while TCRdb's copy carries only in-frame clones and drops some. Clonal size and the V and J genes are those of that table, whereas D and trimming came from the DNA. The sample holds around 97,000 clones, about 80% seen once.

The sequencing sample was made of peripheral blood. The clonotype originates from a human donor in a cohort sampled during active COVID-19. The rearrangement links TRBV28 to TRBJ1-2; D may be TRBD1 (5 bases). Written as DNA, the CDR3 is TGTGCCAGCAGTTTAAAGGGGTTATATGGCTACACCTTC. Protein sequence: CASSLKGLYGYTF.